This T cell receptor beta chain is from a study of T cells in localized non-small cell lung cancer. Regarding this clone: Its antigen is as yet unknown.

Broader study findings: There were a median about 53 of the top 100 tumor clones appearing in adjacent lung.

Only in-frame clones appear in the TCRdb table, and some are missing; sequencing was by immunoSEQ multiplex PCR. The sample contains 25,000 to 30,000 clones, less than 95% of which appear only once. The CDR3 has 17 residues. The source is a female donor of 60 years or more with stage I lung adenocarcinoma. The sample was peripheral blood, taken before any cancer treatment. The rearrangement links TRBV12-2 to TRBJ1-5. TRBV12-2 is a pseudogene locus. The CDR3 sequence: CASRLAKEPSEGQPQHF. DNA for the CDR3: TGTGCAAGTCGCTTAGCGAAAGAGCCCTCGGAGGGCCAGCCCCAGCATTTT.